This entry lists 5 T cell receptor beta chains sequenced from one sample in a study of cytomegalovirus exposure and HLA in healthy donors. Use of 60 Vbeta and 13 Jbeta primers characterized the PCR. Here immunoSEQ multiplex PCR was the method, and the copy in TCRdb shows in-frame clones only, minus some. The sample lists some 120,000 clones; 80% were seen once. The sequenced sample consisted of PBMCs. Receptors were obtained from a male donor in good health and CMV-seronegative.

The chain links TRBV7-9 to TRBJ2-7; the match to TRBD1 covers 7 bases. With V trimmed by 1 base and J by 0 bases, 3 bases remained unmatched. Germline V gene sequence: CDR1 SEHNR, CDR2 FQNEAQ (reference sequence). The CDR3 loop spans 15 amino acids. Here the CDR3 reads CASSLGSGGSYEQYF. CDR3 bases: TGTGCCAGCAGCTTAGGTTCAGGGGGCTCCTACGAGCAGTACTTC.

The V gene is TRBV30, the J gene TRBJ1-2; D unclear. Germline CDR1 and CDR2: GTSNPN and SVGIG (reference sequence). Trimming removed 4 bases from V and 2 bases from J, with 8 bases in between. The CDR3 is 12 residues long. The CDR3 spells CAWTPFNYGYTF. The CDR3 DNA reads as TGTGCCTGGACTCCTTTCAACTATGGCTACACCTTC.

The chain is built from TRBV25-1 and TRBJ2-1; 7 bases map to TRBD1. V trimming: 7 bases; J trimming: 5 bases; junction bases outside the gene matches: 11. The CDR3 is 15 residues long. Germline CDR1 reads MGHDK; CDR2 reads SYGVNS. The CDR3 nucleotides read TGTGCCAGCATCAGAGCCGGGACAGAGAACAATGAGCAGTTCTTC. The encoded protein is CASIRAGTENNEQFF.

The rearrangement links TRBV7-9 to TRBJ1-2, with 9 bases fitting TRBD1. The V segment lost 1 base and the J segment 5 bases; nucleotides outside the gene matches: 5. The germline V gene encodes CDR1 SEHNR and CDR2 FQNEAQ (reference sequence). The CDR3 is made up of 15 amino acids. The CDR3 sequence: CASSLEGTGIYGYTF. CDR3 nucleotide sequence: TGTGCCAGCAGCTTAGAAGGGACAGGGATATATGGCTACACCTTC.

The rearrangement links TRBV2 to TRBJ2-7; D is unresolved. Deletions cut 7 bases from V and 6 bases from J, with 10 bases between. Germline values: CDR1 SNHLY, CDR2 FYNNEI. The CDR3 length is 11 residues. DNA for the CDR3: TGTGCCAGCAACGAAGCTCGCGAGCAGTACTTC. Translated, it gives CASNEAREQYF.